This T cell receptor beta chain was observed in a study of regulatory T cells in long-lasting Graves disease (dated by TCRdb to the early 2020s). Study-wide context: Persistent Graves' disease was defined as persistently positive TSH receptor autoantibodies together with antithyroid drug treatment for over 5 years. A total of around 35 samples were covered by TCR sequencing, comprising some 13 persistent and approximately 20 newly diagnosed Graves' disease patients. On average, persistent Graves' disease patients in the clinical cohort had been on antithyroid drugs for eight to twelve years. This study used TCR sequencing and RNA sequencing of peripheral blood to compare persistent Graves' disease patients against newly diagnosed Graves' disease patients. The study was conducted in China and was registered as a clinical trial.

Results and caveats for the whole study, not just this receptor: Sequencing and analysis were limited to the TCR beta chain. Patients with persistent disease shared more public clonotypes (under 3,000) than newly diagnosed patients did (approximately 970). Compared with newly diagnosed patients, patients with persistent Graves' disease had lower TCR Shannon entropy and fewer highly expanded clones, which suggests clonal expansion. The small sample size was acknowledged by the authors as a limitation that may reduce accuracy. TRBV28, TRBJ1-2 and TRBJ2-5 were preferentially used in persistent disease, while TRBV20-1 and TRBJ2-1 were favored in newly diagnosed disease. Only peripheral blood was studied, because thyroid tissue, the primary lesion, was inaccessible.

CDR1 and CDR2 were assigned from the germline V gene as SGHRS and YFSETQ. Taken from cysteine to phenylalanine, the CDR3 has 16 residues. Only the CDR3 portion is preserved as DNA: 48 bases, with reading frame beginning at the first base. A distance of 17 bases separates the germline ends of V and J, which lose 5 bases and 0 bases respectively. The sample's time point label is to be understood as: persistent/refractory GD, antithyroid drugs over 5 years with positive TRAb. For both TCR sequencing and RNA sequencing, RNA was extracted from PBMCs using TRIzol. The diagnosis of Graves' disease followed American Thyroid Association guidelines. Patients for the study were recruited at an endocrinology department in Xi'an, China. Each patient gave 7.5 to 10 milliliters of peripheral blood, collected in an EDTA anticoagulant tube. Ficoll Paque Plus density gradient separation was used to isolate PBMCs, and no further T cell sorting was performed. RNA quality was checked with an Agilent 2100 Bioanalyzer and agarose gel, and concentration with a NanoDrop 2000.

The library was built by means of multiplex PCR. TCRdb lists the instrument as Illumina HiSeq 4000. CDR3 regions were amplified by Arm-PCR with iRepertoire HTBI primers to construct TCR beta libraries. PCR products were gel purified before sequencing. Concerning the study's data processing: Across samples, around 62 TRBV and roughly 15 TRBJ segments were identified and used for gene usage analysis of CDR3 amino acid clonotypes. COPE and FqMerger were used to merge the filtered high-quality paired reads into contigs. BLAST was used to align contigs to the IMGT TRBV, TRBD and TRBJ reference genes, and CDR3 was defined following IMGT. Any clonotype with a frequency above 0.1% was classified as a highly expanded clone. Shannon entropy served as the measure of repertoire diversity, while the Gini coefficient captured V-J evenness. Public clonotypes were defined as clonotypes shared by more than one individual. TCRdb reworked the public reads: Q25 trimming with fastp, MiXCR clone assembly, productive beta chains retained. Here each entry gathers all rows of one CDR3 protein and keeps the most common genes and DNA. Clone size and V and J calls follow TCRdb, not the original study. The sample contains 600,000 to 850,000 distinct CDR3 sequences, 25% to 30% of them found a single time. Together, the top ten hold around 42% of the sample.

In regard to this clonotype: Its binding antigen is unknown. No base quality values were provided; no much bigger clone lies one nucleotide off.

Specimen: peripheral blood mononuclear cells (PBMCs), collected when the disease was refractory, from a patient treated with antithyroid drugs. The receptor chain draws on TRBV5-1 and TRBJ1-1; perhaps TRBD1 is the D gene, with 5 bases matching. The sequence came from a female donor with Graves disease. This receptor has the CDR3 CASRPQGRMMNTEAFF. The sequenced DNA: TGCGCCAGCAGACCTCAGGGACGAATGATGAACACTGAAGCTTTCTTT.